This entry features one T cell receptor (beta chain) sequence. Its antigen is unidentified. This sample is part of a study of PD-1 blockade in classical Hodgkin lymphoma. All the patients suffered relapse after autologous stem cell transplantation, and brentuximab vedotin exposure differed. This table comes from immunoSEQ multiplex PCR, and its TCRdb copy is limited to in-frame clones, with some not included. Here the sample spans approximately 13,000 clones, about 90% being singletons. General observations from the study: Reported findings placed baseline TCR diversity lower in newly diagnosed patients (compared with healthy donors).

Trimming removed 1 base at V and 6 bases at J, with 8 bases between. Germline V gene data show CDR1 as SGHKS and CDR2 as YYEKEE (reference sequence). The CDR3 consists of 12 residues. The chain is built from TRBV5-5 and TRBJ2-7; TRBD1 might be the D (6 bases). The sequence derives from a human donor with classical Hodgkin lymphoma. Sequencing was performed on peripheral blood mononuclear cells (PBMCs), taken at baseline. The CDR3 coding sequence is TGTGCCAGCAGCTTGCCCAGGGGCGAGCAGTACTTC. This sequence encodes CASSLPRGEQYF.